The rows below give T cell receptor beta chains drawn from one sample of a study of metastatic and nonmetastatic thyroid tumors. TCRdb re-called the PCR reads through MiXCR. The table shows about 93,000 clones, with about an eighth occurring only once. Sequencing input: blood. Receptors were obtained from a female donor with papillary thyroid cancer or a benign thyroid nodule (not recorded which). Some clones in this sample may be carry-over from other donors' samples. Both conserved end residues are part of each CDR3. The D gene is left open where the match is weak. A clone size is listed for some rows: how often the clone was seen (once, few, many), or a class if it is expanded.

DNA: TGTGCCAGCAGCCAAGTAGGACCCGGGCAGGTGAGCGAGCAGTACTTC
CDR3: CASSQVGPGQVSEQYF
D: -
size: many
V: TRBV4-2
J: TRBJ2-7

DNA: TGTGCCAGCAGCGTAGCTCCCGGGACAGTAGCCTACGAGCAGTACTTC
CDR3: CASSVAPGTVAYEQYF
D: TRBD1
size: many
V: TRBV9
J: TRBJ2-7

DNA: TGTGCCAGCAGCTTAAGGCGGCCGGCAATTGATACGCAGTATTTT
CDR3: CASSLRRPAIDTQYF
D: -
size: few
V: TRBV11-2
J: TRBJ2-3

DNA: TGCAGTGCTAGAGACTGGGGGACGAACGCTGAAGCTTTCTTT
CDR3: CSARDWGTNAEAFF
D: -
size: many
V: TRBV20-1
J: TRBJ1-1

DNA: TGTGCCAGCAGTTTTGAGGTGAACACCGGGGAGCTGTTTTTT
CDR3: CASSFEVNTGELFF
D: -
size: many
V: TRBV27
J: TRBJ2-2

DNA: TGTGCCAGCAGTGGGATCCCCGGAAACACTGAAGCTTTCTTT
CDR3: CASSGIPGNTEAFF
D: -
size: many
V: TRBV2
J: TRBJ1-1

DNA: TGTGCCAGCAGCTTGGGATGGGGACCAACAGGGATCTATGGCTACACCTTC
CDR3: CASSLGWGPTGIYGYTF
D: -
size: -
V: TRBV5-4
J: TRBJ1-2

DNA: TGTGCCAGCAGCCCTTCTAGGGAGCCCCAGCATTTT
CDR3: CASSPSREPQHF
D: -
size: few
V: TRBV6-2/TRBV6-3
J: TRBJ1-5

DNA: TGTGCCAGCAGCTTTCTCTTAGGACGTGCGAACACTGAAGCTTTCTTT
CDR3: CASSFLLGRANTEAFF
D: -
size: many
V: TRBV11-2
J: TRBJ1-1

DNA: TGTGCCACCGGGACAGGCATAGATACGCAGTATTTT
CDR3: CATGTGIDTQYF
D: TRBD1
size: many
V: TRBV10-3
J: TRBJ2-3

DNA: TGCAGTGCTAGAGACCCCTTAAATGGACCACGGCAGGCGTATTTT
CDR3: CSARDPLNGPRQAYF
D: -
size: many
V: TRBV20-1
J: TRBJ2-3

DNA: TGTGCCAGCAGCCAGGGGACAGCCTACAATGAGCAGTTCTTC
CDR3: CASSQGTAYNEQFF
D: TRBD1
size: many
V: TRBV3-1
J: TRBJ2-1

DNA: TGTGCCAGCAGCCCTCTAGGGGGACAGGGCTCCTACGAGCAGTACTTC
CDR3: CASSPLGGQGSYEQYF
D: TRBD1
size: -
V: TRBV7-8
J: TRBJ2-7

DNA: TGTGCCTGGAGTGTACGCTACAATGAGCAGTTCTTC
CDR3: CAWSVRYNEQFF
D: -
size: many
V: TRBV30
J: TRBJ2-1

DNA: TGTGCCAGCAGTTTCCCCGGGGTGACTAGCGGGGCTCGACCCTACGAGCAGTACTTC
CDR3: CASSFPGVTSGARPYEQYF
D: TRBD2
size: many
V: TRBV28
J: TRBJ2-7

DNA: TGTGCCAGCAGTTTTCTGGGGGCAAATGAGCAGTTCTTC
CDR3: CASSFLGANEQFF
D: -
size: many
V: TRBV27
J: TRBJ2-1

DNA: TGTGCCAGCAGCCCACTAGCGGGAGTGGGCACCGGGGAGCTGTTTTTT
CDR3: CASSPLAGVGTGELFF
D: TRBD2
size: many
V: TRBV6-4
J: TRBJ2-2

DNA: TGTGCCAGCAGTTACCTTCCGGGAGTAGCAGATACGCAGTATTTT
CDR3: CASSYLPGVADTQYF
D: -
size: many
V: TRBV6-2/TRBV6-3
J: TRBJ2-3

DNA: TGTGCCAGCACTGGGACGACTGAAAAACTGTTTTTT
CDR3: CASTGTTEKLFF
D: -
size: few
V: TRBV6-1
J: TRBJ1-4

DNA: TGTGCCAGCAGCCAAGACGGCGCGCAGGACAAAGATACGCAGTATTTT
CDR3: CASSQDGAQDKDTQYF
D: -
size: many
V: TRBV3-1
J: TRBJ2-3

DNA: TGTGCCAGCAGACCCAGCCTACGGGACGAGCAGTACTTC
CDR3: CASRPSLRDEQYF
D: -
size: many
V: TRBV6-1
J: TRBJ2-7

DNA: TGTGCCACCAGCGGAGGACAAGGGGCGGGCGAAAAACTGTTTTTT
CDR3: CATSGGQGAGEKLFF
D: -
size: many
V: TRBV15
J: TRBJ1-4

DNA: TGCAGTGCTAGCCCCAGGGTAGGTTACGAGCAGTACTTC
CDR3: CSASPRVGYEQYF
D: -
size: -
V: TRBV20-1
J: TRBJ2-7

DNA: TGTGCCAGTAGTTTCAACAGGGAGGACTATGGCTACACCTTC
CDR3: CASSFNREDYGYTF
D: -
size: few
V: TRBV19
J: TRBJ1-2

DNA: TGTGCCAGTAGTCGAGACAGCTTCACCGGGGAGCTGTTTTTT
CDR3: CASSRDSFTGELFF
D: -
size: many
V: TRBV19
J: TRBJ2-2

DNA: TGCAGCGCGGAGGGGGGTAGCACAGATACGCAGTATTTT
CDR3: CSAEGGSTDTQYF
D: -
size: many
V: TRBV29-1
J: TRBJ2-3

DNA: TGTGCCAGCAGCCAAGGACGAGGAAACACCATATATTTT
CDR3: CASSQGRGNTIYF
D: -
size: many
V: TRBV3-1
J: TRBJ1-3

DNA: TGTGCCAGCACAGGGGTGAACACTGAAGCTTTCTTT
CDR3: CASTGVNTEAFF
D: -
size: many
V: TRBV6-1
J: TRBJ1-1

DNA: TGTGCCAGCAGCCGACTTGAGGTGTTTTTT
CDR3: CASSRLEVFF
D: -
size: many
V: TRBV28
J: TRBJ1-4

DNA: TGTGCCACCCTATCCCAGGACAGGGGTAACAATCAGCCCCAGCATTTT
CDR3: CATLSQDRGNNQPQHF
D: TRBD1
size: many
V: TRBV19
J: TRBJ1-5

DNA: TGTGCCAGCAGCTTTAATCGGTACGAGCAGTACTTC
CDR3: CASSFNRYEQYF
D: -
size: many
V: TRBV7-8
J: TRBJ2-7

DNA: TGTGCCAGCAGCCAAGAAGCCAGAAACACTGAAGCTTTCTTT
CDR3: CASSQEARNTEAFF
D: -
size: many
V: TRBV4-2
J: TRBJ1-1

DNA: TGTGCCGTCCGGGAGAACACTGAAGCTTTCTTT
CDR3: CAVRENTEAFF
D: -
size: many
V: TRBV7-9
J: TRBJ1-1

DNA: TGTGCCAGCAGTACCGGAAACCACTACGAGCAGTACTTC
CDR3: CASSTGNHYEQYF
D: -
size: -
V: TRBV6-1
J: TRBJ2-7

DNA: TGCGCCAGCAGCTTGGGCGGCGGAAACTCGAACACCGGGGAGCTGTTTTTT
CDR3: CASSLGGGNSNTGELFF
D: -
size: many
V: TRBV5-1
J: TRBJ2-2

DNA: TGTGCCAGCAGCTCCCGGGACAGCCGTTCTGGGGCCAACGTCCTGACTTTC
CDR3: CASSSRDSRSGANVLTF
D: TRBD1
size: many
V: TRBV13
J: TRBJ2-6

DNA: TGTGCCACCAGCGGTACTTTAACCTACGAGCAGTACTTC
CDR3: CATSGTLTYEQYF
D: -
size: many
V: TRBV15
J: TRBJ2-7

DNA: TGCAGTGCTAGAGATGGCAGGGACTTCCTTGGTGACGAGCAGTACTTC
CDR3: CSARDGRDFLGDEQYF
D: -
size: -
V: TRBV20-1
J: TRBJ2-7

DNA: TGTGCCAGCAGCTTAAAGCGGGACACTGAAGCTTTCTTT
CDR3: CASSLKRDTEAFF
D: -
size: -
V: TRBV7-9
J: TRBJ1-1

DNA: TGTGTCAGCCCCCCCCCGCAGGGGGGAGAGGATGAGCAGTTCTTC
CDR3: CVSPPPQGGEDEQFF
D: -
size: many
V: TRBV6-1
J: TRBJ2-1

DNA: TGTGCCAGCAGTTTAGGGACAGGGGGATATTCACCCCTCCACTTT
CDR3: CASSLGTGGYSPLHF
D: TRBD1
size: many
V: TRBV12-3/TRBV12-4
J: TRBJ1-6

DNA: TGTGCCAGCAGTCAACAGGGGGGTCGTGGCATTCAGTACTTC
CDR3: CASSQQGGRGIQYF
D: TRBD1
size: many
V: TRBV6-1
J: TRBJ2-4

DNA: TGTGCCAGCAGTTCTACCGGGACCCCAGTCGGGGAGCTGTCTTTT
CDR3: CASSSTGTPVGELSF
D: -
size: many
V: TRBV5-4
J: TRBJ2-2

DNA: TGTGCCTGGAGTGTAATGGGTGTCGGAAATTCACCCCTCCACTTT
CDR3: CAWSVMGVGNSPLHF
D: -
size: many
V: TRBV30
J: TRBJ1-6

DNA: TGTGCCAGCGAGGACAGAAAGAGAAACACCATATATTTT
CDR3: CASEDRKRNTIYF
D: -
size: many
V: TRBV28
J: TRBJ1-3

DNA: TGCAGTGCTAGATGGGGACAGGGGCGCTCCTACGAGCAGTACTTC
CDR3: CSARWGQGRSYEQYF
D: TRBD1
size: many
V: TRBV20-1
J: TRBJ2-7

DNA: TGTGCCAGCAGCTTGGCACTAGCGGGTACAGAATTCTACGAGCAGTACTTC
CDR3: CASSLALAGTEFYEQYF
D: TRBD2
size: many
V: TRBV7-2
J: TRBJ2-7

DNA: TGTGCCAGTAGTATTGCGGCGCAGGGAGGTGGCTACACCTTC
CDR3: CASSIAAQGGGYTF
D: -
size: many
V: TRBV19
J: TRBJ1-2

DNA: TGTGCCAGCAGTAGGGGGGGACAAAACGCCGGGGAGCTGTTTTTT
CDR3: CASSRGGQNAGELFF
D: -
size: many
V: TRBV6-2/TRBV6-3
J: TRBJ2-2

DNA: TGTGCCAGCAGCTTAACGGCGAACACCGGGGAGCTGTTTTTT
CDR3: CASSLTANTGELFF
D: -
size: many
V: TRBV11-2
J: TRBJ2-2